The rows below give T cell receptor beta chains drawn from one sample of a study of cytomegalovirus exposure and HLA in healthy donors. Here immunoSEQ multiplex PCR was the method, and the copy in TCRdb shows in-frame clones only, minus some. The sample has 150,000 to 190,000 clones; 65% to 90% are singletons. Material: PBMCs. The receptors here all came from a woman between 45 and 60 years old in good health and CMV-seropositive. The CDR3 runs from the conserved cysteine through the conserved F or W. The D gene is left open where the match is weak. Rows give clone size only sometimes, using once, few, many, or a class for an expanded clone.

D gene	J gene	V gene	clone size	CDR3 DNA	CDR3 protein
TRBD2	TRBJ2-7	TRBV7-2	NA	TGTGCCAGCAGCTTAAAACTAGCGGTCTACGAGCAGTACTTC	CASSLKLAVYEQYF
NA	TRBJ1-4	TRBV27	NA	TGTGCCAGCAGTTTTGGGGGGGGAACTAATGAAAAACTGTTTTTT	CASSFGGGTNEKLFF
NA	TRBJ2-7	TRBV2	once	TGTGCCAGCAGCACAGTATTTTACGAGCAGTACTTC	CASSTVFYEQYF
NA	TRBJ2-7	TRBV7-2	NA	TGTGCCAGCAGCTTAGTTTCGAGTCTCGGCGACAGAACCTACGAGCAGTACTTC	CASSLVSSLGDRTYEQYF
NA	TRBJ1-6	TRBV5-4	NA	TGTGCCAGCACATCGAAGTGGGGCGAATCACCCCTCCACTTT	CASTSKWGESPLHF
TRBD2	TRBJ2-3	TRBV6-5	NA	TGTGCCAGCAGTTATTCTAGCGGGGACACAGATACGCAGTATTTT	CASSYSSGDTDTQYF
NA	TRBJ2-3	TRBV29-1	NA	TGCGGCGTTGAAGCAGGGTCAGATACGCAGTATTTT	CGVEAGSDTQYF
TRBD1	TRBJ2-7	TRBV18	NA	TGTGCCAGCTCACCGCGCGTGGGACAGGGCTCCTACGAGCAGTACTTC	CASSPRVGQGSYEQYF
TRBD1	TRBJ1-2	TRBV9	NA	TGTGCCAGCAGCGTAGGGAGGACAGGCTCTGGCTACACCTTC	CASSVGRTGSGYTF
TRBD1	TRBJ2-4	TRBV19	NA	TGTGCCAGTAGCGCGTTCGGGACAGCACAACTAGCCAAAAACATTCAGTACTTC	CASSAFGTAQLAKNIQYF
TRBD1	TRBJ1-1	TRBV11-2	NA	TGTGCCAGCAGCCCAAGACAGGGGCAGAACACTGAAGCTTTCTTT	CASSPRQGQNTEAFF
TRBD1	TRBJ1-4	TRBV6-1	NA	TGTGCCAGCAGTCCAGGGGGCGCGTTGCTGTTTTTT	CASSPGGALLFF
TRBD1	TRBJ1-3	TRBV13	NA	TGTGCCAGCAGCTTAACCGGCAGGGGGTCTGGAAACACCATATATTTT	CASSLTGRGSGNTIYF